This T cell receptor (beta chain) was sequenced in a study of T cells expressing NK-cell markers. Across the whole study: HCMV seropositivity marked seven of the eight sequenced donors; one was seronegative. Study-level points and caveats: Of CD8+ T cells, roughly 1.0-8% belonged to dominant NKG2C+ clonotypes in roughly 6 donors.

As for this clonotype: Its antigen is not identified.

Germline CDR1 ENHRY, CDR2 SYGVKD. The CDR3 is made up of 13 amino acids. Using the 5' RACE reads, TCRdb records one entry per CDR3 protein without DNA. The sample table includes 400,000 to 500,000 distinct CDR3 sequences. Material: blood T cells: a sorted CD56 or NKG2C T cell subset, CD4+ or CD8+ T cells, or bulk PBMC T cells (not recorded which). The rearrangement joins TRBV10-3 to TRBJ2-5. The sequence came from a woman between 18 and 75 years old in good health. CDR3 sequence reads: CAIAQGSWETQYF.